Listed below are T cell receptor beta chains from one sample, sequenced in a study of identical twins. Each CDR3 protein is one row after TCRdb ran MiXCR on the 5' RACE reads. The table includes 210,000 or so distinct CDR3 sequences, more than 15% detected once. This sample was also put to use in a study of T cells expressing NK-cell markers.

Sequencing was done on a sample of CD8+ T cells sorted from blood. All receptors derive from a woman younger than 35 in good health. The CDR3 runs from the conserved cysteine through the conserved F or W. D genes are given only for firm matches. Some rows have no size entry. The others give once, few or many, or a class for an expanded clone.

d_gene: NA; j_gene: TRBJ2-2; abundance: NA; v_gene: TRBV20-1; len: 20; CDR3aa: CSARGPRGQGDGPNTGELFF; CDR3nt: TGCAGTGCTAGAGGCCCCCGGGGACAAGGTGACGGCCCGAACACCGGGGAGCTGTTTTTT
d_gene: TRBD1; j_gene: TRBJ2-3; abundance: few; v_gene: TRBV5-1; len: 16; CDR3aa: CASSSRGRQGTDTQYF; CDR3nt: TGCGCCAGCAGCTCCAGGGGGCGCCAAGGGACAGATACGCAGTATTTT
d_gene: TRBD1; j_gene: TRBJ2-1; abundance: few; v_gene: TRBV12-3/TRBV12-4; len: 16; CDR3aa: CASRWGQGPNYNEQFF; CDR3nt: TGTGCCAGCCGGTGGGGACAGGGACCCAACTACAATGAGCAGTTCTTC
d_gene: NA; j_gene: TRBJ2-7; abundance: NA; v_gene: TRBV11-1; len: 16; CDR3aa: CASRPPFSDYNNEQYF; CDR3nt: TGTGCCAGCAGACCCCCCTTTTCCGACTATAACAACGAGCAGTACTTC
d_gene: NA; j_gene: TRBJ2-7; abundance: NA; v_gene: TRBV20-1; len: 14; CDR3aa: CSATLGGAADEQYF; CDR3nt: TGCAGTGCGACACTAGGGGGAGCAGCCGACGAGCAGTACTTC
d_gene: TRBD2; j_gene: TRBJ2-3; abundance: few; v_gene: TRBV7-2; len: 15; CDR3aa: CASSSTSGATDTQYF; CDR3nt: TGTGCCAGCAGTTCGACTAGCGGGGCCACAGATACGCAGTATTTT
d_gene: TRBD1; j_gene: TRBJ2-2; abundance: NA; v_gene: TRBV7-8; len: 17; CDR3aa: CASSTRTGGSSTGELFF; CDR3nt: TGTGCCAGCAGCACCAGGACAGGGGGTTCGAGCACCGGGGAGCTGTTTTTT
d_gene: NA; j_gene: TRBJ2-7; abundance: NA; v_gene: TRBV12-3/TRBV12-4; len: 15; CDR3aa: CASSLKSGLRGEQYF; CDR3nt: TGTGCCAGCAGTTTAAAGAGCGGTCTTAGGGGGGAGCAGTACTTC
d_gene: NA; j_gene: TRBJ1-1; abundance: few; v_gene: TRBV2; len: 10; CDR3aa: CASRGAEAFF; CDR3nt: TGTGCCAGCAGGGGCGCTGAAGCTTTCTTT
d_gene: NA; j_gene: TRBJ2-7; abundance: NA; v_gene: TRBV7-9; len: 14; CDR3aa: CASSLELPPYEQYF; CDR3nt: TGTGCCAGCAGCTTAGAACTCCCCCCCTACGAGCAGTACTTC
d_gene: TRBD1; j_gene: TRBJ2-2; abundance: NA; v_gene: TRBV27; len: 16; CDR3aa: CASSLIGTGLTGELFF; CDR3nt: TGTGCCAGCAGTTTAATCGGGACAGGATTAACCGGGGAGCTGTTTTTT
d_gene: NA; j_gene: TRBJ2-5; abundance: few; v_gene: TRBV7-6; len: 14; CDR3aa: CASSIAGVRETQYF; CDR3nt: TGTGCCAGCAGCATAGCAGGGGTTAGAGAGACCCAGTACTTC
d_gene: NA; j_gene: TRBJ2-6; abundance: few; v_gene: TRBV2; len: 17; CDR3aa: CASSPRGRSSGANVLTF; CDR3nt: TGTGCCAGCAGTCCCCGAGGACGTAGCTCTGGGGCCAACGTCCTGACTTTC
d_gene: TRBD2; j_gene: TRBJ2-7; abundance: NA; v_gene: TRBV20-1; len: 16; CDR3aa: CSARVIEREGLYEQYF; CDR3nt: TGCAGTGCTAGAGTTATCGAGCGGGAGGGCCTCTACGAGCAGTACTTC
d_gene: NA; j_gene: TRBJ2-2; abundance: few; v_gene: TRBV20-1; len: 12; CDR3aa: CSARRYHRELFF; CDR3nt: TGCAGTGCTCGCCGGTACCACCGGGAGCTGTTTTTT